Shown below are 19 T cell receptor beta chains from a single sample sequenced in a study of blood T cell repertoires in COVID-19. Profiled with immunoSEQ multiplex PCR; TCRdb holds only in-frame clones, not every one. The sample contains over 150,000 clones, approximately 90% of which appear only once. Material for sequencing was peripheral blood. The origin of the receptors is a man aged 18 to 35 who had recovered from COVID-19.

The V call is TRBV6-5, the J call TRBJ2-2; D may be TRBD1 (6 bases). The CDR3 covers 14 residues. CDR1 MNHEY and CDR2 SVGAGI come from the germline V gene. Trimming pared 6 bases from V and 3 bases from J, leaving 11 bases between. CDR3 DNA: TGTGCCAGCAGACCGGGACACGACACCGGGGAGCTGTTTTTT. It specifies CASRPGHDTGELFF.

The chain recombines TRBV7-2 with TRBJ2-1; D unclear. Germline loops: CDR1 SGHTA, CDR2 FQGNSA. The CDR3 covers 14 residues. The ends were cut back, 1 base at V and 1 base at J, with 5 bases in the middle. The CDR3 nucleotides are TGTGCCAGCAGCTTAGGACAATCCTACAATGAGCAGTTCTTC. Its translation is CASSLGQSYNEQFF.

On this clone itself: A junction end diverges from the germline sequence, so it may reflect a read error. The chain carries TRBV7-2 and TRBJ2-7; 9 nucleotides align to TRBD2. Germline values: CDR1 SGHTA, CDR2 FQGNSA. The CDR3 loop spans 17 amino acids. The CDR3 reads CASSLAVPGLASSEQYF. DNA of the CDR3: TGTGCCAGCAGCCTAGCGGTTCCGGGACTAGCCTCGTCCGAGCAGTACTTC.

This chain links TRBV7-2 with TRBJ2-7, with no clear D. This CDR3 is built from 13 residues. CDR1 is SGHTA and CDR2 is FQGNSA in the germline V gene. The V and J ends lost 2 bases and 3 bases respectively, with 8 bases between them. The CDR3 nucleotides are TGTGCCAGCAGCTTAACAGCCGGCTACGAGCAGTACTTC. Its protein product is CASSLTAGYEQYF.

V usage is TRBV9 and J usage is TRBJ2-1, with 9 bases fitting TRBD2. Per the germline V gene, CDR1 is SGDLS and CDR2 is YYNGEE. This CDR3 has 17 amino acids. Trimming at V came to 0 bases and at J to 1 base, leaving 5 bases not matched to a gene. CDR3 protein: CASSVEGGRGSYNEQFF. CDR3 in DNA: TGTGCCAGCAGCGTAGAAGGCGGGAGGGGGTCCTACAATGAGCAGTTCTTC.

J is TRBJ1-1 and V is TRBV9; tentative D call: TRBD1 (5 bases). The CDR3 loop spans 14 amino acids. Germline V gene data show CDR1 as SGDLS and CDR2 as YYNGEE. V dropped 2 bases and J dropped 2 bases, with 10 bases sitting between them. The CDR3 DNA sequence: TGTGCCAGCAGCGTGATGACAGACAACACTGAAGCTTTCTTT. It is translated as CASSVMTDNTEAFF.

The CDR3 region has the DNA TGTGCCCTCATTAAGGGGACTAGCTCCTACAATGAGCAGTTCTTC. This translates into CALIKGTSSYNEQFF. The V and J genes are TRBV28 and TRBJ2-1, with 8 bases matching TRBD2. The CDR3 length is 15 residues. Trimming at V came to 11 bases and at J to 0 bases, leaving 9 bases not matched to a gene. Per the germline V gene, CDR1 is MDHEN and CDR2 is SYDVKM.

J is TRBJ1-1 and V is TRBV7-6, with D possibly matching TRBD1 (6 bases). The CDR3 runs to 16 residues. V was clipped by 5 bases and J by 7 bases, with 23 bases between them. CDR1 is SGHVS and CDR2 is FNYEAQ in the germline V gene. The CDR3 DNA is TGTGCCAGCAGCCCTCGGTATCGGGGGGGGCGGAATGAAGCTTTCTTT. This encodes CASSPRYRGGRNEAFF.

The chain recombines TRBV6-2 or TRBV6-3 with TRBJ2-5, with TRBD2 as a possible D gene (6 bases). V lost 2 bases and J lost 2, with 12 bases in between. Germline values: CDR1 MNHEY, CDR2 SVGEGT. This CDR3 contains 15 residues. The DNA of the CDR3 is TGTGCCAGCAGTTACGCACTAGCAGTGCAAGAGACCCAGTACTTC. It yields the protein CASSYALAVQETQYF.

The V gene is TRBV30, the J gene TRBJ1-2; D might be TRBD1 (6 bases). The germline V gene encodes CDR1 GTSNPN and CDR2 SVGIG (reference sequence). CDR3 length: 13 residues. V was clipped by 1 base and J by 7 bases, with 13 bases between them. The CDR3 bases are TGTGCCTGGAGTGAGAGGGGGAATGGTGGCTACACCTTC. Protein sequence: CAWSERGNGGYTF.

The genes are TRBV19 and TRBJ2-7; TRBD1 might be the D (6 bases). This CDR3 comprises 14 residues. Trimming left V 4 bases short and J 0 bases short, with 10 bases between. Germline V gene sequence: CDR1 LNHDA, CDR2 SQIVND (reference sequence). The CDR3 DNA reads TGTGCCAGTAGTAACAGGGCTAGCTCCTACGAGCAGTACTTC. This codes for CASSNRASSYEQYF.

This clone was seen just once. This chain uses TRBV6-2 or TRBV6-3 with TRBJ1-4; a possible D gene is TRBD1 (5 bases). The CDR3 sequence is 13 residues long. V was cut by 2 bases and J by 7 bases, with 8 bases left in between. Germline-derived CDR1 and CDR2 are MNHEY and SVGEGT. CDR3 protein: CASSYETAEKLFF. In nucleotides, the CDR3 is TGTGCCAGCAGTTACGAGACAGCTGAAAAACTGTTTTTT.

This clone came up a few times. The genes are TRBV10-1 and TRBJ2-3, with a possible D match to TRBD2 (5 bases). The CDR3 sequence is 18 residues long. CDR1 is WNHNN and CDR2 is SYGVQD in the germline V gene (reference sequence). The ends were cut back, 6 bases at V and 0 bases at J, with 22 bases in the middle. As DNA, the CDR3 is TGCGCCAGCAGCCACCCGAAGAATAAGAAGCGGAGCACAGATACGCAGTATTTT. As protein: CASSHPKNKKRSTDTQYF.

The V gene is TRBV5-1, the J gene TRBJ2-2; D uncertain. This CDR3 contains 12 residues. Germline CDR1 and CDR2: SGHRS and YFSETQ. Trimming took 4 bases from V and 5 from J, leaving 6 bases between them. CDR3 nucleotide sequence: TGCGCCAGCAGCCCTGCGACCGGGGAGCTGTTTTTT. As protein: CASSPATGELFF. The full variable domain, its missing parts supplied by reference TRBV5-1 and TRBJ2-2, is KAGVTQTPRYLIKTRGQQVTLSCSPISGHRSVSWYQQTPGQGLQFLFEYFSETQRNKGNFPGRFSGRQFSNSRSEMNVSTLELGDSALYLCASSPATGELFFGEGSRLTVL.

The CDR3 DNA follows: TGTGCCAGCAGGGGGCTAGCCAAAAACATTCAGTACTTC. This encodes CASRGLAKNIQYF. The chain has TRBV2 and TRBJ2-4; weak D call: TRBD1 (5 bases). V gave up 6 bases and J gave up 0 bases, with 6 bases separating them. CDR3 length: 13 residues. The germline V gene encodes CDR1 SNHLY and CDR2 FYNNEI.

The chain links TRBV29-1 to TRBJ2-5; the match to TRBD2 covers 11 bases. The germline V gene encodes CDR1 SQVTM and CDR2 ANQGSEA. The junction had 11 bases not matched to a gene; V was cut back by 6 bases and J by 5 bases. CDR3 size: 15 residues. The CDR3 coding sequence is TGCAGCGTAGGCTTAGCGGGAGGGCCGGGGGAGACCCAGTACTTC. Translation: CSVGLAGGPGETQYF.

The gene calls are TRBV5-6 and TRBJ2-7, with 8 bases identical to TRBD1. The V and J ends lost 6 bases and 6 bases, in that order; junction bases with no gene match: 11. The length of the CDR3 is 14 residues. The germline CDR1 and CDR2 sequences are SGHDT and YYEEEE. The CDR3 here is CASILGGTGGEQYF. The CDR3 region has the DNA TGTGCCAGCATCTTAGGGGGAACAGGGGGCGAGCAGTACTTC.

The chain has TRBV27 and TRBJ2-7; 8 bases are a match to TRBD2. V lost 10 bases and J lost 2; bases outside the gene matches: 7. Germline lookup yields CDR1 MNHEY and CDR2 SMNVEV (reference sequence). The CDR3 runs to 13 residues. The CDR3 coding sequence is TGTGCCACCCGTCCAGCGGGAGCCTACGAGCAGTACTTC. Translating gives CATRPAGAYEQYF.

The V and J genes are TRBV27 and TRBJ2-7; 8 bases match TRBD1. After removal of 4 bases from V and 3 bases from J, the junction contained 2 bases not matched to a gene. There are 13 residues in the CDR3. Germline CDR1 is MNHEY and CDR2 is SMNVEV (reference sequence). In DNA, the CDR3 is TGTGCCAGCAGTTGGGGGACAGGCTACGAGCAGTACTTC. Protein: CASSWGTGYEQYF.